This T cell receptor beta chain comes out of a study of CD8+CD57+ T cells in acquired aplastic anemia. Overall study results and limits: Patients and controls had in common 25 to 30 CD8+ CDR3 sequences.

A word on this clonotype: Its antigen is as yet unknown. This sequence may be a read error, since a much larger clone differs from it by one base.

Sequencing was done on patients that had shown CD8+CD57+ cell expansion by flow cytometry. The study profiled TCR beta VDJ and CDR3 using genomic DNA as template. TCRdb re-called the reads through MiXCR, storing one row per CDR3 protein. The table records 150,000 to 200,000 distinct CDR3 sequences, about 45% of them present only once. There are 13 residues in the CDR3. Germline V gene sequence: CDR1 LGHDT, CDR2 YNNKEL (reference sequence). The sample was sorted CD4+, CD8+, or CD8+CD57+ T cells (not recorded which) from PBMCs. The source of this sequence is a human donor with aplastic anemia. This sequence joins TRBV3-1 and TRBJ2-5; D uncertain. CDR3 amino acids: CASSQTRQETQHF. As DNA, the CDR3 is TGTGCCAGCAGCCAGACCCGGCAGGAGACCCAGCACTTC.